The 15 T cell receptor beta chains below all came from one sample that was sequenced in a study of siplizumab effects on memory and regulatory T cells. TCRdb's copy holds only in-frame clones and misses some; the assay was immunoSEQ multiplex PCR. The data contain over 100,000 clones, about 91% of them singletons. What was sequenced was Tregs sorted from blood. The source is a human donor in good health.

The genes are TRBV28 and TRBJ2-1; 9 bases fit TRBD2. CDR1 and CDR2 from the germline V gene are MDHEN and SYDVKM. The CDR3 spans 16 residues. Trimming took 1 base from V and 3 from J; bases not matched to a gene: 4. The CDR3 DNA reads TGTGCCAGCAGTTTATTGGCTAGCGGGAACTACAATGAGCAGTTCTTC. Translation: CASSLLASGNYNEQFF.

This clone was counted once. The chain is built from TRBV27 and TRBJ1-6; tentative D call: TRBD1 (5 bases). CDR1 and CDR2 from the germline V gene are MNHEY and SMNVEV (reference sequence). The CDR3 loop spans 14 amino acids. Trimming took 5 bases from V and 8 from J, leaving 13 bases between them. CDR3: CASSPWQGDSPLHF. The CDR3 DNA sequence: TGTGCCAGCAGTCCCTGGCAAGGGGATTCACCCCTCCACTTT.

The chain links TRBV7-2 to TRBJ2-5, with unresolved D. Germline assignment: CDR1 SGHTA and CDR2 FQGNSA. V was pared by 0 bases and J by 7 bases, with 9 bases between. This CDR3 spans 13 amino acids. The CDR3 nucleotides read TGTGCCAGCAGCTTAGCCTACGGTGGGACCCAGTACTTC. Protein sequence: CASSLAYGGTQYF.

This rearrangement joins TRBV27 to TRBJ1-4; 11 positions match TRBD1. The junction had 3 bases not matched to a gene; V was cut back by 5 bases and J by 10 bases. The V gene's germline CDR1 is MNHEY and CDR2 SMNVEV (reference sequence). CDR3 size: 13 residues. CDR3 loop: CASSPGQGAKLFF. CDR3 bases: TGTGCCAGCAGTCCAGGACAGGGGGCAAAACTGTTTTTT.

V is TRBV19 and J is TRBJ2-2; D possibly corresponds to TRBD2 (5 bases). Trimming removed 7 bases at V and 5 bases at J, with 20 bases between. Germline lookup yields CDR1 LNHDA and CDR2 SQIVND (reference sequence). The CDR3 extends over 16 amino acids. Here the CDR3 reads CASMRGLVGSTGELFF. Written as DNA, the CDR3 is TGTGCCAGTATGAGAGGGTTGGTGGGTAGTACCGGGGAGCTGTTTTTT.

Only one count was recorded for this clone. V and J are TRBV19 and TRBJ2-3, with a possible D match to TRBD2 (5 bases). V lost 3 bases and J lost 4, with 11 bases in between. This CDR3 has 14 amino acids. Germline V CDR1 and CDR2: LNHDA, SQIVND (reference sequence). This CDR3 reads CASSIGILADTQYF. The CDR3, as DNA: TGTGCCAGTAGTATCGGGATCTTGGCAGATACGCAGTATTTT.

V and J are TRBV6-1 and TRBJ1-2; 7 bases agree with TRBD1. Germline CDR1 is MNHNS and CDR2 is SASEGT. Germline trimming cut 1 base from V and 10 bases from J; bases unmatched to any gene: 6. The length of the CDR3 is 13 residues. In nucleotides, the CDR3 is TGTGCCAGCAGTGAAGTTACTGACAGGGCCTACACCTTC. Its translation: CASSEVTDRAYTF.

The genes are TRBV7-2 and TRBJ1-1, with a possible D match to TRBD1 (5 bases). This CDR3 has 15 residues. Per the germline V gene, CDR1 is SGHTA and CDR2 is FQGNSA. V was trimmed by 5 bases and J by 2 bases, leaving 15 bases between them. CDR3 in amino acids: CASSPGLGLNTEAFF. The CDR3 DNA reads TGTGCCAGCAGCCCAGGGCTAGGGCTAAACACTGAAGCTTTCTTT.

V usage is TRBV19 and J usage is TRBJ1-3; no firm D call. V lost 3 bases to trimming and J lost 0 bases, with 3 bases between them. The CDR3 is 13 residues long. Germline CDR1 is LNHDA and CDR2 is SQIVND (reference sequence). CDR3 sequence (DNA): TGTGCCAGTAGTATCTCCTCTGGAAACACCATATATTTT. Protein sequence: CASSISSGNTIYF.

The chain combines TRBV2 with TRBJ2-1; TRBD2 matches at 8 bases. Looked up from germline, CDR1 is SNHLY and CDR2 is FYNNEI. CDR3 length: 15 amino acids. V lost 6 bases to trimming and J lost 2 bases; unmatched junction nucleotides: 6. The CDR3: CASSGTRLAYNEQFF. The CDR3 coding sequence is TGTGCCAGCAGCGGGACTAGGCTTGCCTACAATGAGCAGTTCTTC.

The V call is TRBV7-6, the J call TRBJ2-7, with D perhaps matching TRBD2 (7 bases). The CDR3 is 16 amino acids. The germline gives CDR1 SGHVS, CDR2 FNYEAQ. Deletions cut 5 bases from V and 0 bases from J, with 17 bases between. CDR3 sequence reads: CASSPLRGGTSYEQYF. As DNA, the CDR3 is TGTGCCAGCAGCCCCCTAAGGGGGGGGACCTCCTACGAGCAGTACTTC.

In this sample, this clone turned up once. The genes are TRBV6-1 and TRBJ2-1; D is perhaps TRBD1 (5 bases). The CDR3 covers 12 residues. CDR1 MNHNS and CDR2 SASEGT come from the germline V gene. V was trimmed by 6 bases and J by 4 bases, leaving 7 bases between them. The DNA of the CDR3 is TGTGCCAGCAGAGACAGATACAATGAGCAGTTCTTC. Translated: CASRDRYNEQFF.

This chain uses TRBV5-1 with TRBJ2-7; 8 nucleotides agree with TRBD1. The CDR3 totals 14 residues. Germline loops: CDR1 SGHRS, CDR2 YFSETQ. Trimming took 7 bases from V and 4 from J; bases not matched to a gene: 10. CDR3 DNA sequence: TGCGCCAGCGGCCGGGGACAGGCGGCTTACGAGCAGTACTTC. It encodes CASGRGQAAYEQYF.

V and J are TRBV19 and TRBJ2-5; perhaps TRBD2 as D (6 bases). CDR3 size: 14 residues. Deletions cut 7 bases from V and 5 bases from J, with 17 bases between. From germline, CDR1 is LNHDA and CDR2 SQIVND (reference sequence). The CDR3 DNA reads TGTGCCAGTAATCAACGGGGGTTTTTCGAGACCCAGTACTTC. It encodes CASNQRGFFETQYF. Complete variable domain (other parts from reference TRBV19 and TRBJ2-5): DGGITQSPKYLFRKEGQNVTLSCEQNLNHDAMYWYRQDPGQGLRLIYYSQIVNDFQKGDIAEGYSVSREKKESFPLTVTSAQKNPTAFYLCASNQRGFFETQYFGPGTRLLVL.

This clone was observed once. The chain carries TRBV29-1 and TRBJ2-5, with D uncertain. The CDR3 sequence is 13 residues long. Germline V gene sequence: CDR1 SQVTM, CDR2 ANQGSEA. V dropped 5 bases and J dropped 2 bases, with 12 bases sitting between them. CDR3 DNA: TGCAGCGTTAGATGGGCTAATCAAGAGACCCAGTACTTC. This sequence encodes CSVRWANQETQYF.